This TCR beta chain emerged from a study of T cells after yellow fever vaccination. TCRdb called the 5' RACE reads again in MiXCR, with one record for every CDR3 protein. This table has about 220,000 distinct CDR3 sequences, approximately 3.2% appearing once. This CDR3 spans 13 amino acids. Trimming removed 1 base at V and 7 bases at J, with 8 bases between. Germline V gives CDR1 LGHDT, CDR2 YNNKEL (reference sequence). The material sequenced was CD4+ T cells sorted from PBMCs, taken 10 days after the yellow fever booster vaccination. This clonotype was obtained from a man aged 18 to 30 who received the YFV17D yellow fever vaccine. The V and J genes are TRBV3-1 and TRBJ1-5; unclear D gene. The DNA for the CDR3 is TGTGCCAGCAGCCAAGTATTGCGCCAGCCCCAGCATTTT. It yields the protein CASSQVLRQPQHF.